Below are 20 T cell receptor beta chains sequenced from a single sample in a study of read filtering for tumor transcriptome and immune sequencing. Molecular barcoded adaptors covering alpha/delta and beta/gamma chains were used on about 390 ng RNA. Via MiXCR, TCRdb re-called the reads, giving one row per CDR3 protein. The top ten clones hold 30% to 45% of a sample with about 46,000 distinct CDR3 sequences, 20% of them seen once. Specimen: a population of CD138-negative cells sorted from bone marrow. These receptors were obtained from a donor over 35 with multiple myeloma.

This clonotype was recorded at least ten times. V and J are TRBV28 and TRBJ2-7; D not resolved. The germline gives CDR1 MDHEN, CDR2 SYDVKM. The CDR3 contains 13 residues. With 6 bases removed from V and 3 bases from J, the gap between germline ends came to 12 bases. The CDR3 spells CASSPSYHYEQYF. DNA for the CDR3: TGTGCCAGCAGCCCAAGTTACCACTACGAGCAGTACTTC. The whole variable domain, remainder taken from reference TRBV28 and TRBJ2-7, is DVKVTQSSRYLVKRTGEKVFLECVQDMDHENMFWYRQDPGLGLRLIYFSYDVKMKEKGDIPEGYSVSREKKERFSLILESASTNQTSMYLCASSPSYHYEQYFGPGTRLTVT.

This clonotype was observed many times. J is TRBJ2-2 and V is TRBV6-2 or TRBV6-3, with 10 bases lining up with TRBD2. With 6 bases clipped from V and 6 bases from J, the junction kept 4 bases outside the gene matches. In germline, CDR1 is MNHEY, CDR2 SVGEGT. The length of the CDR3 is 14 residues. CDR3 DNA sequence: TGTGCCAGCAGCTCGGGGACTAGCGCCGGGGAGCTGTTTTTT. The encoded protein is CASSSGTSAGELFF.

This clonotype was seen at least ten times. The chain links TRBV6-6 to TRBJ2-1; no clear D. The length of the CDR3 is 15 residues. Trimming pared 0 bases from V and 0 bases from J, leaving 6 bases between. Per germline, CDR1 MNHNY and CDR2 SVGAGI (reference sequence). This CDR3 is CASSYSDSSYNEQFF. The DNA of the CDR3 is TGTGCCAGCAGTTACTCCGACTCCTCCTACAATGAGCAGTTCTTC.

The chain links TRBV7-8 to TRBJ2-7; possible D gene TRBD1, 5 bases. The CDR3 has 14 amino acids. The germline gives CDR1 SGHVS, CDR2 FQNEAQ. V shed 1 base and J shed 2 bases, with 9 bases lying between them. CDR3 sequence reads: CASSLEGSTYEQYF. The CDR3 DNA is TGTGCCAGCAGCTTAGAGGGGTCCACCTACGAGCAGTACTTC. The whole variable domain, filled in from reference TRBV7-8 and TRBJ2-7, reads GAGVSQSPRYKVAKRGQDVALRCDPISGHVSLFWYQQALGQGPEFLTYFQNEAQLDKSGLPSDRFFAERPEGSVSTLKIQRTQQEDSAVYLCASSLEGSTYEQYFGPGTRLTVT.

This clonotype was counted only a few times. V gene TRBV18 combines with J gene TRBJ2-2; D may be TRBD1 or TRBD2 (5 bases each). Per germline, CDR1 KGHSH and CDR2 LQKENI. Trimming took 0 bases from V and 6 from J, leaving 5 bases between them. This CDR3 region has 13 residues. This CDR3 is CASSPPGPGELFF. The DNA of the CDR3 is TGTGCCAGCTCACCACCGGGACCCGGGGAGCTGTTTTTT.

This chain connects TRBV20-1 to TRBJ2-3; D unclear. The CDR3 is made up of 10 amino acids. The V end was cut by 2 bases, the J end by 11 bases, with 8 bases between. CDR1 is DFQATT and CDR2 is SNEGSKA in the germline V gene (reference sequence). As DNA, the CDR3 is TGCAGTGCTAGATCAAATATGCAGTATTTT. It codes for CSARSNMQYF.

This clonotype was counted between two and nine times. The CDR3 sequence is CASSQGGARSEKLFF. CDR3 coding DNA: TGTGCCAGCAGCCAAGGGGGGGCCCGATCTGAAAAACTGTTTTTT. The chain is built from TRBV14 and TRBJ1-4, with D perhaps matching TRBD1 (6 bases). Trimming took 1 base from V and 7 from J, leaving 13 bases between them. The germline V gene has CDR1 SGHDN and CDR2 FVKESK. This CDR3 spans 15 amino acids.

On this clonotype itself: Germline and junction disagree at one end, which may indicate a read error. CDR3 bases: TGCGCCAGCAGTTACACGAGGGGGGCATATGGGGCCAACGTCCTGACTTTC. Protein sequence: CASSYTRGAYGANVLTF. The rearrangement links TRBV6-6 to TRBJ2-6, with D perhaps assigned TRBD1 or TRBD2 (6 bases each). The germline gives CDR1 MNHNY, CDR2 SVGAGI (reference sequence). The CDR3 contains 17 residues.

Notes on this clonotype: This CDR3 is missing its conserved last phenylalanine or tryptophan, likely due to a read error. The chain is built from TRBV20-1 and TRBJ2-7; perhaps TRBD1 as D (5 bases). CDR1 and CDR2 from the germline V gene are DFQATT and SNEGSKA (reference sequence). The CDR3 runs 14 residues. V was cut by 0 bases and J by 2 bases, with 11 bases left in between. This CDR3 is CSARDPQDAYEQYL. The CDR3 DNA sequence: TGCAGTGCTAGAGATCCACAGGACGCCTACGAGCAGTACCTC.

J is TRBJ2-7 and V is TRBV29-1; TRBD2 might be the D (5 bases). The CDR3 has 14 amino acids. The germline CDR1 and CDR2 sequences are SQVTM and ANQGSEA. Trimming stripped 3 bases from V and 7 bases from J, with 19 bases between. CDR3 amino acids: CSVESHLTTREQYF. The CDR3 DNA sequence: TGCAGCGTTGAGTCGCACCTGACTACTCGGGAGCAGTACTTC.

As for this clonotype: This could be a read error, since a much larger clone is one nucleotide away. The chain joins TRBV29-1 to TRBJ2-3, with 9 positions matching TRBD2. Germline-derived CDR1 and CDR2 are SQVTM and ANQGSEA. This CDR3 has 14 amino acids. The CDR3 loop is CSGTSDTSTDTQCF. The CDR3 bases are TGCAGCGGGACTAGCGATACTAGCACAGATACGCAGTGTTTT.

This clonotype was seen repeatedly, ten times or more. For the CDR3, the DNA is TGCAGTGCTAGAGATAGCGGGAGGAGCTCCTACAATGAGCAGTTCTTC. This codes for CSARDSGRSSYNEQFF. This chain connects TRBV20-1 to TRBJ2-1; 10 bases are a match to TRBD2. From germline, CDR1 is DFQATT and CDR2 SNEGSKA (reference sequence). CDR3 length equals 16 residues. V gave up 0 bases and J gave up 0 bases; unmatched junction bases: 2.

This clonotype has more than one count but fewer than ten. V usage is TRBV30 and J usage is TRBJ1-5, with unresolved D. Trimming removed 0 bases from V and 1 base from J, with 4 bases in between. The CDR3 totals 13 residues. Germline-derived CDR1 and CDR2 are GTSNPN and SVGIG (reference sequence). CDR3 amino acids: CAWSVESNQPQHF. DNA for the CDR3: TGTGCCTGGAGTGTAGAAAGCAATCAGCCCCAGCATTTT.

In its sample, this clonotype was seen many times. V is TRBV4-1 and J is TRBJ2-1; 8 positions match TRBD2. CDR1 MGHRA and CDR2 YSYEKL come from the germline V gene. The CDR3 covers 17 residues. The V segment lost 2 bases and the J segment 5 bases; nucleotides outside the gene matches: 11. The CDR3: CASSQPMTSATNNEQFF. The CDR3 region has the DNA TGCGCCAGCAGCCAACCCATGACTAGCGCTACAAACAATGAGCAGTTCTTC.

This clonotype was detected many times. The CDR3, as DNA: TGCAGCGTTGAATCACAGCTTAAGACTGAAGCTTTCTTT. Translated, it gives CSVESQLKTEAFF. J is TRBJ1-1 and V is TRBV29-1; D gene uncertain. Germline CDR1 reads SQVTM; CDR2 reads ANQGSEA. V lost 2 bases, J lost 5 bases, and 12 bases lay in between. This CDR3 contains 13 residues.

This clonotype occurred many times. The V gene is TRBV19, the J gene TRBJ2-3, with D possibly matching TRBD2 (6 bases). The CDR3 runs 15 residues. With 3 bases removed from V and 1 base from J, the gap between germline ends came to 11 bases. In germline, CDR1 is LNHDA, CDR2 SQIVND (reference sequence). The CDR3 reads CASSMSPSGTDTQYF. The CDR3 DNA reads as TGTGCCAGTAGTATGTCTCCTAGCGGCACAGATACGCAGTATTTT.

This clonotype was found many times. The chain is built from TRBV28 and TRBJ2-7, with TRBD2 matching 11 bases. Germline V gives CDR1 MDHEN, CDR2 SYDVKM. The CDR3 runs 14 residues. The junction had 2 bases not matched to a gene; V was cut back by 6 bases and J by 1 base. Written as DNA, the CDR3 is TGTGCCAGCAGCCTAGCGGGAGGATCCTACGAGCAGTACTTC. Residues: CASSLAGGSYEQYF.

This rearrangement joins TRBV2 to TRBJ2-1; 12 nucleotides align to TRBD2. The germline V gene has CDR1 SNHLY and CDR2 FYNNEI. This CDR3 is 13 amino acids long. Trimming took 1 base from V and 16 from J; bases not matched to a gene: 5. CDR3 nucleotides: TGTGCCAGCAGTGAAGGACTAGCGGGAGCTTATTTCTTC. Encoded protein: CASSEGLAGAYFF.

There are many counts of this clonotype. V is TRBV7-2 and J is TRBJ2-3, with D possibly matching TRBD2 (6 bases). The V end lost 2 bases, the J end lost 3 bases, and 12 bases lay between the germline ends. The CDR3 spans 15 residues. Germline-derived CDR1 and CDR2 are SGHTA and FQGNSA. The CDR3 DNA follows: TGTGCCAGCAGCTTACGCCGGGAGAGGACAGATACGCAGTATTTT. Protein: CASSLRRERTDTQYF.

CDR3 in amino acids: CASSWTGNQPQHF. The CDR3, as DNA: TGTGCCAGCAGCTGGACAGGGAATCAGCCCCAGCATTTT. This chain links TRBV6-2 or TRBV6-3 with TRBJ1-5; 8 bases map to TRBD1. The V segment lost 6 bases and the J segment 4 bases; nucleotides outside the gene matches: 2. Germline CDR1 is MNHEY and CDR2 is SVGEGT. This CDR3 spans 13 amino acids.